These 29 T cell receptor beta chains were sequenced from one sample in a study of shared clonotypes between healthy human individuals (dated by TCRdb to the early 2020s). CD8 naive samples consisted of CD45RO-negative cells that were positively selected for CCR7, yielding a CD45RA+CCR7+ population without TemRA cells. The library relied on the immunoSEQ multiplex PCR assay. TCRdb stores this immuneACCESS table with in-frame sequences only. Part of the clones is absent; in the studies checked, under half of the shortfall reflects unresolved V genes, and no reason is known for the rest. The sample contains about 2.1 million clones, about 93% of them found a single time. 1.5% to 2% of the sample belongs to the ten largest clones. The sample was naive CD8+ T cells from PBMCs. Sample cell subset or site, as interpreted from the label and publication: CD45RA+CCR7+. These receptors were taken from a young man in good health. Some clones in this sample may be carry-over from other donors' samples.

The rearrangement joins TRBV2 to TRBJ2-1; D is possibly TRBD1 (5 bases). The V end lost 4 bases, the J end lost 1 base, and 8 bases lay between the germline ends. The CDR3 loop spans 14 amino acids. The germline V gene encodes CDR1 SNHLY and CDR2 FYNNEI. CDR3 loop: CASSAKGSYNEQFF. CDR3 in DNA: TGTGCCAGCAGTGCTAAGGGGTCCTACAATGAGCAGTTCTTC. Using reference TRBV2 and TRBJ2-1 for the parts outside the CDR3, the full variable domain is EPEVTQTPSHQVTQMGQEVILRCVPISNHLYFYWYRQILGQKVEFLVSFYNNEISEKSEIFDDQFSVERPDGSNFTLKIRSTKLEDSAMYFCASSAKGSYNEQFFGPGTRLTVL.

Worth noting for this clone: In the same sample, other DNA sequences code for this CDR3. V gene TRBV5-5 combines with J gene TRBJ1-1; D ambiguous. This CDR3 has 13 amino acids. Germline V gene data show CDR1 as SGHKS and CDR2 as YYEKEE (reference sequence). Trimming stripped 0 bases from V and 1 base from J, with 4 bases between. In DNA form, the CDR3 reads TGTGCCAGCAGCTTGGGTCGGAACACTGAAGCTTTCTTT. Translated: CASSLGRNTEAFF.

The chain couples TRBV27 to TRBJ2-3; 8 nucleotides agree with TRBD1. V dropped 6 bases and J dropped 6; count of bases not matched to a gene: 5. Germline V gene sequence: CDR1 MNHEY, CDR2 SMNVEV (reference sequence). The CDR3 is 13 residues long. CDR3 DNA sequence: TGTGCCAGCAGAGAGGACAGGGCCGATACGCAGTATTTT. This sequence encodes CASREDRADTQYF.

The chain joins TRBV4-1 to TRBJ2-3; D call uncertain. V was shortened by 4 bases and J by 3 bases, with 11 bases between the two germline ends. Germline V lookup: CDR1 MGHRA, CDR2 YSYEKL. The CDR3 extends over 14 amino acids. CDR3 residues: CASSPLWGTDTQYF. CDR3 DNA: TGCGCCAGCAGCCCCCTTTGGGGAACAGATACGCAGTATTTT.

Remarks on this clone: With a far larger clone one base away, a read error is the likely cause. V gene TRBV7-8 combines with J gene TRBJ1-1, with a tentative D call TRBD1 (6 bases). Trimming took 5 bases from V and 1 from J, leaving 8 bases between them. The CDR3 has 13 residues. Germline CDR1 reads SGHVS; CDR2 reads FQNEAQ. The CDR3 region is CASSQGQNTEAFF. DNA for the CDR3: TGTGCCAGCAGCCAGGGACAGAACACTGAAGCTTTCTTT. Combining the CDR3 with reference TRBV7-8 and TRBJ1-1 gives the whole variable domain GAGVSQSPRYKVAKRGQDVALRCDPISGHVSLFWYQQALGQGPEFLTYFQNEAQLDKSGLPSDRFFAERPEGSVSTLKIQRTQQEDSAVYLCASSQGQNTEAFFGQGTRLTVV.

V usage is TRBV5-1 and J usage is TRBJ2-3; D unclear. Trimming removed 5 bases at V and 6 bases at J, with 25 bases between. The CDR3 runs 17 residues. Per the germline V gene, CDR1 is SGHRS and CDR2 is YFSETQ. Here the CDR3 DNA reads TGCGCCAGCAGTTCCGGCCCAGTAGCTATCCAATCCGATACGCAGTATTTT. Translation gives CASSSGPVAIQSDTQYF.

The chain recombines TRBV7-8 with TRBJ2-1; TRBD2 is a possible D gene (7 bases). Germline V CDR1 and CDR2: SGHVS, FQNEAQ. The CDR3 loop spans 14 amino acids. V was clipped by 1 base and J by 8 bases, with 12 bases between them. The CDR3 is CASSLESGGDEQFF. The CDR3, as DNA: TGTGCCAGCAGCTTAGAGTCGGGGGGCGATGAGCAGTTCTTC.

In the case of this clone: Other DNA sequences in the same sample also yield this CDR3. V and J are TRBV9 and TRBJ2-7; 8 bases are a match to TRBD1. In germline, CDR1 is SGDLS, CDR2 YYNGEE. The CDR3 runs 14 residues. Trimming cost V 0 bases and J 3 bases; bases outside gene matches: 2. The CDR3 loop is CASSVGGTGYEQYF. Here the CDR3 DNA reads TGTGCCAGCAGCGTAGGGGGGACAGGCTACGAGCAGTACTTC.

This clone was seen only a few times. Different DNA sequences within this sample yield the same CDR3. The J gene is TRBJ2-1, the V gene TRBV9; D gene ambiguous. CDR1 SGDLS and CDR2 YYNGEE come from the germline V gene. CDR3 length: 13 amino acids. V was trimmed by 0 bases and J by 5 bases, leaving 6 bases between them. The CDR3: CASSVGGNNEQFF. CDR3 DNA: TGTGCCAGCAGCGTAGGAGGAAACAATGAGCAGTTCTTC.

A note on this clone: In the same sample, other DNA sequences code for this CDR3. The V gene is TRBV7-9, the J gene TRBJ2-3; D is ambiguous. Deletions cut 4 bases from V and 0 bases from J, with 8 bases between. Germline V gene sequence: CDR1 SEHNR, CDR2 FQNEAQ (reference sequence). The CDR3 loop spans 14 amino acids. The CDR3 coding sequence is TGTGCCAGCAGCTCACCCGGTAGCACAGATACGCAGTATTTT. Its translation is CASSSPGSTDTQYF.

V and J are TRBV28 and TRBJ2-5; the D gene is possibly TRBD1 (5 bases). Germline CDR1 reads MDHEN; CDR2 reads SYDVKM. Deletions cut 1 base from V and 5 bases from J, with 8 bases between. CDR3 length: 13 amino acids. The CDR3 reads CASSLLTVETQYF. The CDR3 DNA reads TGTGCCAGCAGTTTATTGACAGTGGAGACCCAGTACTTC.

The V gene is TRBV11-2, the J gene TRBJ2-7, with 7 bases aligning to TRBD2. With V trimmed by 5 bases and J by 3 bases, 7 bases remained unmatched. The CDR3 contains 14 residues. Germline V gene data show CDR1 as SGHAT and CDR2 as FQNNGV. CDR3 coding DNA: TGTGCCAGCAGCGGGAGGGAAGAGCTCTACGAGCAGTACTTC. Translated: CASSGREELYEQYF.

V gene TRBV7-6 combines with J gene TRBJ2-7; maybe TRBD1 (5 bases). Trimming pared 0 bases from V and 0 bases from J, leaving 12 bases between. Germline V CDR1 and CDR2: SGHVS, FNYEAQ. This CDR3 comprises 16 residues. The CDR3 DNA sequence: TGTGCCAGCAGCTTAGCCCCTGAAGGGGCCTCCTACGAGCAGTACTTC. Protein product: CASSLAPEGASYEQYF.

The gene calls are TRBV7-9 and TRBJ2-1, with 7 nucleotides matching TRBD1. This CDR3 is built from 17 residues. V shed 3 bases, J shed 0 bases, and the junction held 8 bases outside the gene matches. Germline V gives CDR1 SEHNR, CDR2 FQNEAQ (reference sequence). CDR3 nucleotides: TGTGCCAGCAGCTTTGGGTGGTCAGGGGGCTCCTACAATGAGCAGTTCTTC. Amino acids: CASSFGWSGGSYNEQFF.

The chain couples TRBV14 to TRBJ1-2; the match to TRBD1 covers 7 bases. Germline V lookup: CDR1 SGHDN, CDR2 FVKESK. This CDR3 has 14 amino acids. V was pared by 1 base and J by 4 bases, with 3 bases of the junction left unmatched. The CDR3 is CASSQGQGGYGYTF. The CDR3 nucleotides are TGTGCCAGCAGCCAAGGGCAGGGGGGCTATGGCTACACCTTC.

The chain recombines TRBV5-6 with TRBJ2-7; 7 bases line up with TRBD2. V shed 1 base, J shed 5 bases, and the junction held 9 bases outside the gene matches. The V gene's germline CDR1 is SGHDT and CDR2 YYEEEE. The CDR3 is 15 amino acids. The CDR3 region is CASSLTSARMDEQYF. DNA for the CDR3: TGTGCCAGCAGCTTGACTAGCGCCCGCATGGACGAGCAGTACTTC. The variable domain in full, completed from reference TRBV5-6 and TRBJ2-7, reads DAGVTQSPTHLIKTRGQQVTLRCSPKSGHDTVSWYQQALGQGPQFIFQYYEEEERQRGNFPDRFSGHQFPNYSSELNVNALLLGDSALYLCASSLTSARMDEQYFGPGTRLTVT.

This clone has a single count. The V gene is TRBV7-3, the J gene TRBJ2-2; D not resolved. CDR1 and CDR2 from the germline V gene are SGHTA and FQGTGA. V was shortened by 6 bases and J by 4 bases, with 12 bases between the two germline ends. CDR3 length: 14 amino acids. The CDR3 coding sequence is TGTGCCAGCAGTTCCCGGGCCGTCACCGGGGAGCTGTTTTTT. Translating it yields CASSSRAVTGELFF.

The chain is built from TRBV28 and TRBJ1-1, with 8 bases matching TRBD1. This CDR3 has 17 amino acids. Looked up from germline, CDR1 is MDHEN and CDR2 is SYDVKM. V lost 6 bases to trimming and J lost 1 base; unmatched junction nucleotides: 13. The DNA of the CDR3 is TGTGCCAGCAGCCCAACCGGACAGGGTCGTCAGAACACTGAAGCTTTCTTT. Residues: CASSPTGQGRQNTEAFF.

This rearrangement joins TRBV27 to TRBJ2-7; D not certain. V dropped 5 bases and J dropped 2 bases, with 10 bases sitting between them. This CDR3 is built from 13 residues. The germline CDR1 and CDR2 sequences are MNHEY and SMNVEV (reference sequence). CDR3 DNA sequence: TGTGCCAGCAGTGCCGGAGACCCCTACGAGCAGTACTTC. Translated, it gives CASSAGDPYEQYF.

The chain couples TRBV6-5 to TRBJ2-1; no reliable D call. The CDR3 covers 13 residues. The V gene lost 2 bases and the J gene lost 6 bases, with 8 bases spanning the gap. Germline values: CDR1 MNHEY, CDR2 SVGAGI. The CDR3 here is CASSYNAGNEQFF. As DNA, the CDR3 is TGTGCCAGCAGTTACAATGCAGGCAATGAGCAGTTCTTC.

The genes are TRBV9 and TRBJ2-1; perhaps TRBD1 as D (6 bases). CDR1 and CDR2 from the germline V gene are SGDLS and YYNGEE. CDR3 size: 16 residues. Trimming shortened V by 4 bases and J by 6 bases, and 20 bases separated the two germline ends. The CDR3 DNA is TGTGCCAGCAGCTCAAGAACTGACAGGACATCCAATGAGCAGTTCTTC. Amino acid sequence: CASSSRTDRTSNEQFF. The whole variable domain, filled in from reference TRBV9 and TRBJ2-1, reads DSGVTQTPKHLITATGQRVTLRCSPRSGDLSVYWYQQSLDQGLQFLIQYYNGEERAKGNILERFSAQQFPDLHSELNLSSLELGDSALYFCASSSRTDRTSNEQFFGPGTRLTVL.

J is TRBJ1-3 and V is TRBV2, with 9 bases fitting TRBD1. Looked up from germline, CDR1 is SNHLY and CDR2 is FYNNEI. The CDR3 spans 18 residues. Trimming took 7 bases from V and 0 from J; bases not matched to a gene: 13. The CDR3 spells CASMIRDRETLSGNTIYF. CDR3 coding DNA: TGTGCCAGCATGATTCGGGACAGGGAAACCCTCTCTGGAAACACCATATATTTT.

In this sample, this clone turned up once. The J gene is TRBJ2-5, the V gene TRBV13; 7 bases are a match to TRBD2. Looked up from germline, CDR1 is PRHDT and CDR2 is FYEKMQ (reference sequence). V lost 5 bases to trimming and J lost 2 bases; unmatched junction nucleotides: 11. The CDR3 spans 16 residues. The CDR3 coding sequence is TGTGCCAGCAGCCCGCCGTCGGGGGGAGGGCAAGAGACCCAGTACTTC. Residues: CASSPPSGGGQETQYF.

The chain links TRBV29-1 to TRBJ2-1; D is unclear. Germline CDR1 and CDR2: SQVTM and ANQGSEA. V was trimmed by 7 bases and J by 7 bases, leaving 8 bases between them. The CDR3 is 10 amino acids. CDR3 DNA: TGCAGCGCCGTTAGGAATGAGCAGTTCTTC. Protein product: CSAVRNEQFF.

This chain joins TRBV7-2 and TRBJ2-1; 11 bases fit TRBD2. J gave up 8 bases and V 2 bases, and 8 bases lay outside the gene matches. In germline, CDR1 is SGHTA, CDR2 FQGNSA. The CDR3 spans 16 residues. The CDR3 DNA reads TGTGCCAGCAGCTTAACTAGCGGGAGTAATGTGGATGAGCAGTTCTTC. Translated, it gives CASSLTSGSNVDEQFF.

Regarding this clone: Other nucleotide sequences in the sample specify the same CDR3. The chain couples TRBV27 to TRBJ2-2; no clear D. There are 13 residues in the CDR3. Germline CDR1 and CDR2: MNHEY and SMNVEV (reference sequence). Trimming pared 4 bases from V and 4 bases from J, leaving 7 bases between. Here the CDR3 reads CASSSRLTGELFF. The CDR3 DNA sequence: TGTGCCAGCAGTTCCAGACTCACCGGGGAGCTGTTTTTT.

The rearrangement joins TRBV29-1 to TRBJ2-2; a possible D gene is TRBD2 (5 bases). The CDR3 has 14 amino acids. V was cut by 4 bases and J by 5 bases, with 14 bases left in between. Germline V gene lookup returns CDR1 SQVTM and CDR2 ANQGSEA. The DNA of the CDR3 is TGCAGCGTTGGATCGGGGAGACGGACCGGGGAGCTGTTTTTT. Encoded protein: CSVGSGRRTGELFF.

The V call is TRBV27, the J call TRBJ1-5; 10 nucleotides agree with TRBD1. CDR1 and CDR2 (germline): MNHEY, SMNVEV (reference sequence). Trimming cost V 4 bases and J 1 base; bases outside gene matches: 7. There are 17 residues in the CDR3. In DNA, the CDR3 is TGTGCCAGCAGTTCCACCGGGACAGGGGACAGCAATCAGCCCCAGCATTTT. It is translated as CASSSTGTGDSNQPQHF.

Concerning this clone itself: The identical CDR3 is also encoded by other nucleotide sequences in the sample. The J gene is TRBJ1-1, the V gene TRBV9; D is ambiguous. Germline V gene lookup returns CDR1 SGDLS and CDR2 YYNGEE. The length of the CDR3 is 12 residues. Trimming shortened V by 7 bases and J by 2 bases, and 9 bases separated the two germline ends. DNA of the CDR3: TGTGCCAGCTCGGGCAGAAACACTGAAGCTTTCTTT. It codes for CASSGRNTEAFF.